Listed below are T cell receptor beta chains from one sample, sequenced in a study of T cell responses to AZD1222 COVID-19 vaccine. Measured with immunoSEQ multiplex PCR; TCRdb has only the in-frame clones, and not every one. The repertoire includes over 200,000 clones, approximately 94% of them detected once, and about 1.5% sits in the top ten. The sample here was peripheral blood, taken 28 days after the second dose of the MenACWY control vaccine. Receptors were obtained from an adult who received the MenACWY meningococcal vaccine as a control. The CDR3 runs from the conserved cysteine through the conserved F or W. A D gene is named only where the DNA matches it firmly. The listing skips clone size in some rows; elsewhere it reads once, few, many or a size class.

j_gene,d_gene,abundance,v_gene,CDR3nt,CDR3aa
TRBJ1-2,TRBD1,NA,TRBV28,TGTGCCAGCAGCCCGGACAGGGGGCCCTATGGCTACACCTTC,CASSPDRGPYGYTF
TRBJ1-5,TRBD1,few,TRBV7-2,TGTGCCAGCAGCTCCACAGGGGCCAATCAGCCCCAGCATTTT,CASSSTGANQPQHF
TRBJ1-6,NA,NA,TRBV5-1,TGCGCCAGCAGACCCATCCCAGGGGACAATTCACCCCTCCACTTT,CASRPIPGDNSPLHF
TRBJ1-3,NA,NA,TRBV30,TGTGCCTGGAACGGGAGCTACTCTGGAAACACCATATATTTT,CAWNGSYSGNTIYF
TRBJ2-7,TRBD1,NA,TRBV10-3,TGTGCCACCGACGAGACAGGGAGCTACGAGCAGTACTTC,CATDETGSYEQYF
TRBJ2-7,TRBD2,NA,TRBV27,TGTGCCAGCAAGTGGACTAGCGGCTTCTCCTACGAGCAGTACTTC,CASKWTSGFSYEQYF
TRBJ1-2,NA,NA,TRBV15,TGTGCCACCAGCAGAGCCCCGAACTATGGCTACACCTTC,CATSRAPNYGYTF
TRBJ1-5,NA,NA,TRBV27,TGTGCCAGCAGTCTATTCGGCGATCAGCCCCAGCATTTT,CASSLFGDQPQHF
TRBJ2-7,NA,NA,TRBV4-2,TGTGCCAGCAGCCAAGACCCCAGAGGCCACTCCTACGAGCAGTACTTC,CASSQDPRGHSYEQYF
TRBJ1-5,NA,once,TRBV18,TGTGCCAGCTCACAGACGGACGGCTACAATCAGCCCCAGCATTTT,CASSQTDGYNQPQHF
TRBJ1-2,NA,NA,TRBV28,TGTGCCAGCAGTTTAACCCGATCTAACTATGGCTACACCTTC,CASSLTRSNYGYTF
TRBJ2-5,TRBD1,NA,TRBV15,TGTGCCACCAGCAGGGGACAGGGGGCCGAGACCCAGTACTTC,CATSRGQGAETQYF
TRBJ2-7,NA,once,TRBV6-5,TGTGCCAGCACTCCCCCCGGCACATCCTACGAGCAGTACTTC,CASTPPGTSYEQYF
TRBJ1-5,NA,NA,TRBV30,TGTGCCTGGAGCGGGAAAATTGGTCAGCCCCAGCATTTT,CAWSGKIGQPQHF
TRBJ2-3,NA,NA,TRBV3-1/TRBV3-2,TGTGCCAGCAGCCAAGATACTAGTTTGTGGAGCACAGATACGCAGTATTTT,CASSQDTSLWSTDTQYF
TRBJ1-1,NA,NA,TRBV5-6,TGTGCCAGCAGCTTGGTTCCGGGGGGGAACACTGAAGCTTTCTTT,CASSLVPGGNTEAFF
TRBJ2-1,TRBD2,NA,TRBV11-3,TGTGCCAGCAGCCTCAGGGGTTTCAGCGGGGGCGATGAGCAGTTCTTC,CASSLRGFSGGDEQFF
TRBJ1-6,NA,NA,TRBV7-8,TGTGCCAGCAGCCCCTCAACAAACTCCTATAATTCACCCCTCCACTTT,CASSPSTNSYNSPLHF
TRBJ1-2,NA,NA,TRBV27,TGTGCCAGCAGTACCTCACGGGGGGGGAACTATGGCTACACCTTC,CASSTSRGGNYGYTF
TRBJ1-5,NA,NA,TRBV7-9,TGTGCCAGCAGCTTAACCAATCAGCCCCAGCATTTT,CASSLTNQPQHF
TRBJ2-1,NA,NA,TRBV28,TGTGCCAGCAGTTTAACACTAACCAGAGGGAGGAATGAGCAGTTCTTC,CASSLTLTRGRNEQFF
TRBJ2-1,TRBD1,NA,TRBV28,TGTGCCAGCAGTGCGGACAGGGGGGATGAGCAGTTCTTC,CASSADRGDEQFF
TRBJ2-3,TRBD1,NA,TRBV13,TGTGCCAGCAGCTTAGAGCGTGACAGGGGTATAGATACGCAGTATTTT,CASSLERDRGIDTQYF
TRBJ1-4,NA,NA,TRBV5-1,TGCGCCAGCCGGGGCGGTGGGACGGCGGATGAAAAACTGTTTTTT,CASRGGGTADEKLFF
TRBJ2-1,NA,NA,TRBV12-5,TGTGCTAGTGGTCCTGGGCACCCCGAATACAATGAGCAGTTCTTC,CASGPGHPEYNEQFF
TRBJ1-2,NA,NA,TRBV9,TGTGCCAGCAGCTCGGCCGTGGGGGTCGGCTATGGCTACACCTTC,CASSSAVGVGYGYTF